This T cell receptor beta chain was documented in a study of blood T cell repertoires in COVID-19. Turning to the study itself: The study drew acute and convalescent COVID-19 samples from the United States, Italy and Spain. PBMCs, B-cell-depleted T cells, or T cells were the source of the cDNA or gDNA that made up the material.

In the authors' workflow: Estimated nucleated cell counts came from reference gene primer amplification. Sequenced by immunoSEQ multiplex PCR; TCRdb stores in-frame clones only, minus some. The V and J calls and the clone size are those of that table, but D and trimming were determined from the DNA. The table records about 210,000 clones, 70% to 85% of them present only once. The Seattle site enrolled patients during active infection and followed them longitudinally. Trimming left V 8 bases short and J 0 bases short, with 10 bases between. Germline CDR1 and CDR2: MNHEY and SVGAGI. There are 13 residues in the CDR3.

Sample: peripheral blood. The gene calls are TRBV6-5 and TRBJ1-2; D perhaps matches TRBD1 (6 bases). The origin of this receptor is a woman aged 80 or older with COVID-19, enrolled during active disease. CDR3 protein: CASVKGANYGYTF. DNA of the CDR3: TGTGCCAGCGTGAAGGGGGCTAACTATGGCTACACCTTC.